Described below is a single TCR beta chain sequence and its context. This clonotype was observed at least ten times. The target of this receptor is not known. There are no base qualities to consult, and no much larger clone falls within one base. The data were obtained in a study (dated by TCRdb to the mid-2010s). The library came from RT-PCR. Data came from an Illumina MiSeq. TCRdb reworked the public reads: Q25 trimming with fastp, MiXCR clone assembly, productive beta chains retained. Rows with a matching CDR3 protein are joined into one entry that keeps the most common DNA and genes. The sample table records about 680,000 distinct CDR3 sequences; 13% to 15% of these occur just once. The ten most abundant clones make up 3.6% of the sample. The junction carries 11 bases between V and J, which are trimmed by 5 bases and 3 bases respectively. According to the germline V gene, CDR1 reads SQVTM and CDR2 reads ANQGSEA. The CDR3 goes from the cysteine to the phenylalanine over 12 residues. The read is trimmed to its CDR3 DNA, 36 bases read in frame from base 1.

Recombination linked TRBV29-1 to TRBJ2-7, with TRBD2 tentatively as D gene (5 bases match). Sequenced material: memory CD4+ T cells from blood. The source is a female donor in good health, serving as a healthy control. The DNA reads as follows: TGCAGCGTTTACCGGGAACACTACGAGCAGTACTTC. Its translation is CSVYREHYEQYF.